This passage covers 19 T cell receptor beta chains from one sample sequenced in a study of monozygotic twins with cystic fibrosis. Only in-frame clones appear in the TCRdb table, and some are missing; sequencing was by immunoSEQ multiplex PCR. The table includes over 30,000 clones, more than 55% detected once. Source material: blood. These receptors were collected from a girl aged 10-17 years with cystic fibrosis.

The CDR3 nucleotides are TGTGCCAGCAGCGTAGAGGGGGGCACAGATACGCAGTATTTT. It specifies CASSVEGGTDTQYF. The chain carries TRBV9 and TRBJ2-3, with a weak D call TRBD1 (6 bases). V lost 0 bases and J 1 base, leaving 6 bases between the germline ends. CDR1 is SGDLS and CDR2 is YYNGEE in the germline V gene. This CDR3 has 14 amino acids.

This clone was counted a single time. The rearrangement uses TRBV19 and TRBJ1-5; D unresolved. Germline CDR1 reads LNHDA; CDR2 reads SQIVND (reference sequence). CDR3 size: 14 residues. The V and J ends lost 2 bases and 3 bases respectively, with 8 bases between them. The CDR3 DNA reads as TGTGCCAGTAGTATACTGGGCTTCAATCAGCCCCAGCATTTT. It yields the protein CASSILGFNQPQHF.

The chain links TRBV5-6 to TRBJ2-7; TRBD1 matches at 9 bases. This CDR3 has 15 residues. V trimming: 3 bases; J trimming: 4 bases; junction bases outside the gene matches: 8. Germline CDR1 reads SGHDT; CDR2 reads YYEEEE. CDR3 DNA sequence: TGTGCCAGCAGCTCCTTCGACAGGGGGGTATACGAGCAGTACTTC. Protein product: CASSSFDRGVYEQYF.

This chain uses TRBV6-1 with TRBJ2-7; TRBD1 is a possible D gene (6 bases). The V gene lost 6 bases and the J gene lost 7 bases, with 16 bases spanning the gap. The germline gives CDR1 MNHNS, CDR2 SASEGT. The CDR3 extends over 13 amino acids. CDR3 residues: CASRNSGVGEQYV. CDR3 in DNA: TGTGCCAGCAGAAATTCAGGGGTAGGAGAGCAGTACGTC.

The genes are TRBV28 and TRBJ1-2; D is possibly TRBD1 (6 bases). The CDR3 covers 15 residues. Trimming stripped 0 bases from V and 6 bases from J, with 14 bases between. In germline, CDR1 is MDHEN, CDR2 SYDVKM. CDR3: CASSLWKGGEDGYTF. In DNA, the CDR3 is TGTGCCAGCAGTTTATGGAAAGGGGGAGAAGATGGCTACACCTTC.

The chain uses TRBV5-1 and TRBJ2-1, with 9 bases fitting TRBD1. The CDR3 has 15 residues. Germline trimming cut 4 bases from V and 5 bases from J; bases unmatched to any gene: 7. Germline CDR1 is SGHRS and CDR2 is YFSETQ. CDR3 DNA sequence: TGCGCCAGCAGCGCGGGACAGGGCGATAACAATGAGCAGTTCTTC. Amino acid sequence: CASSAGQGDNNEQFF.

This clone was observed once. The chain links TRBV10-1 to TRBJ2-2, with unresolved D. The CDR3 sequence is 14 residues long. Per germline, CDR1 WNHNN and CDR2 SYGVQD (reference sequence). Trimming stripped 4 bases from V and 1 base from J, with 7 bases between. The CDR3 loop reads CASSAWGNTGELFF. The CDR3 DNA follows: TGCGCCAGCAGTGCATGGGGGAACACCGGGGAGCTGTTTTTT.

This chain joins TRBV5-6 and TRBJ2-2; D is undetermined. The germline CDR1 and CDR2 sequences are SGHDT and YYEEEE. The CDR3 totals 12 residues. V was pared by 2 bases and J by 3 bases, with 2 bases between. The CDR3 DNA reads TGTGCCAGCAGCTTTTACACCGGGGAGCTGTTTTTT. Protein: CASSFYTGELFF.

This clone occurred a few times. The chain links TRBV5-4 to TRBJ1-5; D is ambiguous. V gave up 0 bases and J gave up 1 base, with 5 bases separating them. Germline V lookup: CDR1 SGHNT, CDR2 YYREEE (reference sequence). This CDR3 region has 14 residues. This CDR3 reads CASSLDRSNQPQHF. The DNA of the CDR3 is TGTGCCAGCAGCTTGGACCGGAGCAATCAGCCCCAGCATTTT.

Only a few counts were recorded for this clone. The chain combines TRBV10-3 with TRBJ2-7, with 8 bases matching TRBD2. CDR3 length equals 15 residues. Germline V gene lookup returns CDR1 ENHRY and CDR2 SYGVKD. Unmatched junction bases numbered 7, after V lost 2 bases and J lost 4 bases. CDR3 region: CAISEMGSGDYEQYF. In DNA form, the CDR3 reads TGTGCCATCAGTGAGATGGGTAGCGGGGATTACGAGCAGTACTTC.

V and J are TRBV6-5 and TRBJ1-2; D is perhaps TRBD1 (5 bases). Germline V lookup: CDR1 MNHEY, CDR2 SVGAGI. CDR3 length: 16 amino acids. The germline V and J ends were trimmed by 4 bases and 8 bases, with 23 bases remaining between them. CDR3 sequence: CASSSIPGVRQSGYTF. The CDR3 region has the DNA TGTGCCAGCAGTTCCATCCCCGGGGTTAGACAGTCGGGCTACACCTTC.

The chain employs TRBV7-8 and TRBJ2-5; TRBD2 matches 7 bases. The germline CDR1 and CDR2 sequences are SGHVS and FQNEAQ. The CDR3 covers 16 residues. V dropped 2 bases and J dropped 10; count of bases not matched to a gene: 16. CDR3 region: CASSLRGDRGVSDQYF. Here the CDR3 DNA reads TGTGCCAGCAGCTTACGTGGGGATCGGGGGGTGAGTGACCAGTACTTC.

This chain connects TRBV10-3 to TRBJ2-5; a weak D match, TRBD1 (7 bases). Trimming removed 10 bases from V and 4 bases from J, with 19 bases in between. The CDR3 length is 14 residues. CDR1 is ENHRY, CDR2 SYGVKD, per germline. CDR3 loop: CASRAGGSGETQYF. The CDR3, as DNA: TGTGCCAGCCGGGCAGGGGGGAGCGGAGAGACCCAGTACTTC.

V gene TRBV30 combines with J gene TRBJ2-1; 12 bases match TRBD2. The CDR3 consists of 18 residues. Germline CDR1 reads GTSNPN; CDR2 reads SVGIG (reference sequence). Germline trimming cut 0 bases from V and 6 bases from J; bases unmatched to any gene: 12. For the CDR3, the DNA is TGTGCCTGGAGTGTACTGCGCGGACTAGCGGGAAGAGGCAATGAGCAGTTCTTC. Encoded protein: CAWSVLRGLAGRGNEQFF.

This chain links TRBV27 with TRBJ2-1; 10 bases agree with TRBD2. CDR1 and CDR2 from the germline V gene are MNHEY and SMNVEV (reference sequence). The CDR3 consists of 14 residues. Trimming at V came to 3 bases and at J to 10 bases, leaving 6 bases not matched to a gene. This chain's CDR3 is CASSLVVLAGEQFF. In DNA, the CDR3 is TGTGCCAGCAGTTTGGTGGTACTAGCGGGAGAGCAGTTCTTC.

V is TRBV14 and J is TRBJ2-1; 8 bases match TRBD2. After removal of 0 bases from V and 8 bases from J, the junction contained 9 bases not matched to a gene. This CDR3 has 16 residues. The germline V gene encodes CDR1 SGHDN and CDR2 FVKESK. The CDR3 DNA reads TGTGCCAGCAGCCAAGATAGGCCTAGCGGGTGGGATGAGCAGTTCTTC. It encodes CASSQDRPSGWDEQFF.

This clone was counted a few times. The J gene is TRBJ2-1, the V gene TRBV4-1, with 8 bases that match TRBD2. The CDR3 runs to 14 residues. Germline V lookup: CDR1 MGHRA, CDR2 YSYEKL. J gave up 4 bases and V 3 bases, and 2 bases lay outside the gene matches. CDR3 sequence: CASSQTSEYNEQFF. Here the CDR3 DNA reads TGCGCCAGCAGCCAGACTAGCGAGTACAATGAGCAGTTCTTC.

This clone was found a few times. The V gene is TRBV18, the J gene TRBJ2-2, with D possibly matching TRBD1 (6 bases). The ends were cut back, 0 bases at V and 3 bases at J, with 11 bases in the middle. CDR3 length: 16 residues. Germline CDR1 reads KGHSH; CDR2 reads LQKENI. The CDR3 loop is CASSPPKTGDTGELFF. The CDR3 nucleotides read TGTGCCAGCTCACCACCTAAGACAGGAGACACCGGGGAGCTGTTTTTT.

CDR3 residues: CASSRRLAGDTTGELFF. Written as DNA, the CDR3 is TGCGCCAGCAGCCGACGACTAGCGGGAGATACCACCGGGGAGCTGTTTTTT. The chain employs TRBV4-3 and TRBJ2-2; 12 bases fit TRBD2. The trim removed 4 bases at V and 4 bases at J, leaving 7 bases unmatched. Germline CDR1 reads LGHNA; CDR2 reads YSLEER. The CDR3 sequence is 17 residues long.